This is a list of T cell receptor beta chains from one sample in a study of T-cell reconstitution after alpha-beta-depleted transplantation in children. TCRdb called the PCR reads again in MiXCR, with one record for every CDR3 protein. This sample has about 610,000 distinct CDR3 sequences, with 8% to 11% found just once. The sequencing used PBMCs from the stem cell graft donor, collected from the stem cell graft. These receptors were taken from a human donor who donated a stem cell graft to a child with acute myeloid leukemia. CDR3s include the opening cysteine and the closing phenylalanine or tryptophan. Clone size appears in some rows only: once, few, many, or a class for an expanded clone.

clone_size: few; j_call: TRBJ2-7; v_call: TRBV20-1; cdr3_aa: CSATRLAALTYEQYF
clone_size: .; j_call: TRBJ2-1; v_call: TRBV4-3; cdr3_aa: CASSQGTVNEQFF
clone_size: few; j_call: TRBJ1-6; v_call: TRBV7-6; cdr3_aa: CASSAGQGYNSPLHF
clone_size: few; j_call: TRBJ2-1; v_call: TRBV24-1; cdr3_aa: CATRAAGSSYNEQFF
clone_size: many; j_call: TRBJ2-7; v_call: TRBV7-9; cdr3_aa: CASSLDPTYEQYF
clone_size: .; j_call: TRBJ1-2; v_call: TRBV28; cdr3_aa: CGGGDPIYGYTF
clone_size: many; j_call: TRBJ2-7; v_call: TRBV5-4; cdr3_aa: CASSLFGRVNYEQYF
clone_size: few; j_call: TRBJ1-1; v_call: TRBV5-1; cdr3_aa: CASSLGQTLNTEAFF
clone_size: few; j_call: TRBJ1-2; v_call: TRBV7-3; cdr3_aa: CASSPVAAREEVGENYGYTF
clone_size: .; j_call: TRBJ2-7; v_call: TRBV20-1; cdr3_aa: CSAPGDGGNYEQYF
clone_size: few; j_call: TRBJ2-1; v_call: TRBV20-1; cdr3_aa: CSARTSGSDEQFF
clone_size: .; j_call: TRBJ1-5; v_call: TRBV20-1; cdr3_aa: CSQMRGTGDSKSAQHF
clone_size: many; j_call: TRBJ2-7; v_call: TRBV20-1; cdr3_aa: CSASKPGLSDYEQYF
clone_size: few; j_call: TRBJ2-3; v_call: TRBV27; cdr3_aa: CATPPPEGWITQYF
clone_size: .; j_call: TRBJ1-4; v_call: TRBV29-1; cdr3_aa: CSVESGSGGEKLFF
clone_size: .; j_call: TRBJ2-7; v_call: TRBV30; cdr3_aa: CAWRQATYEQYF
clone_size: many; j_call: TRBJ2-1; v_call: TRBV7-2; cdr3_aa: CASSLEGTRSVSEQFF
clone_size: .; j_call: TRBJ2-7; v_call: TRBV5-1; cdr3_aa: CASSARGSGAYEQYF
clone_size: few; j_call: TRBJ2-7; v_call: TRBV7-3; cdr3_aa: CASSLRPLAGSYEQYF
clone_size: few; j_call: TRBJ1-2; v_call: TRBV7-8; cdr3_aa: CASSPGRASSYGYTF
clone_size: few; j_call: TRBJ2-2; v_call: TRBV10-3; cdr3_aa: CAISEIAGDPGELFF
clone_size: many; j_call: TRBJ1-6; v_call: TRBV27; cdr3_aa: CASGSRGNYNSPLHF
clone_size: few; j_call: TRBJ2-1; v_call: TRBV14; cdr3_aa: CASSQTLAGEQFF
clone_size: many; j_call: TRBJ2-7; v_call: TRBV6-6; cdr3_aa: CASSYPGTYEQYF
clone_size: .; j_call: TRBJ2-3; v_call: TRBV4-2; cdr3_aa: CASSQVSAGREDTQYF
clone_size: many; j_call: TRBJ2-7; v_call: TRBV12-3/TRBV12-4; cdr3_aa: CASSLANSYEQYF